The sequence of this T cell receptor (beta chain) was determined in a study of graft-versus-host responses after intestinal transplantation. The table came from immunoSEQ multiplex PCR; TCRdb's copy has only in-frame clones and leaves some out. Of about 1,700 clones in the sample, roughly 91% are singletons; the top ten hold 2% to 3%. The CDR3 has 13 residues. Trimming pared 0 bases from V and 1 base from J, leaving 4 bases between. Germline loops: CDR1 SGHRS, CDR2 YFSETQ. This specimen consisted of PBMCs, obtained 16 days after intestinal transplant. The receptor comes from a human patient who received an intestinal transplant, so some T cells may come from the graft donor. V and J are TRBV5-1 and TRBJ1-1; D gene uncertain. The CDR3 sequence: CASSLAGNTEAFF. As DNA, the CDR3 is TGCGCCAGCAGCTTGGCAGGGAACACTGAAGCTTTCTTT. Full variable domain (rest looked up from reference TRBV5-1 and TRBJ1-1): KAGVTQTPRYLIKTRGQQVTLSCSPISGHRSVSWYQQTPGQGLQFLFEYFSETQRNKGNFPGRFSGRQFSNSRSEMNVSTLELGDSALYLCASSLAGNTEAFFGQGTRLTVV.